This T cell receptor (beta chain) stems from a study of T cell changes during pregnancy in multiple sclerosis. Measured with immunoSEQ multiplex PCR; TCRdb has only the in-frame clones, and not every one. Here the sample spans about 28,000 clones, around nine tenths being singletons. Germline V gene data show CDR1 as SGHDT and CDR2 as YYEEEE. The ends lost 2 bases at V and 2 bases at J; junction bases unmatched: 6. The CDR3 has 15 residues. The V gene is TRBV5-6, the J gene TRBJ2-5; TRBD1 agrees at 7 bases. The source was CD4+ T cells from peripheral blood mononuclear cells, collected in the first trimester of pregnancy. The clonotype originates from a female donor in good health, enrolled as a control in a pregnancy study. Written as DNA, the CDR3 is TGTGCCAGCAGCTTACTCTGGGGACAGCAAGAGACCCAGTACTTC. This translates into CASSLLWGQQETQYF.